Below, 10 T cell receptor beta chains from the same sample are listed, as sequenced in a study of T-cell memory formation after mild COVID-19. TCRdb fed the 5' RACE reads into MiXCR, producing one record per CDR3 protein. The sample yields just over 300,000 distinct CDR3 sequences, roughly a fifth seen once. Specimen: PBMCs or a T cell subset sorted from them (not recorded which). These receptors all come from a young man who had mild COVID-19 (a few samples of this study predate the infection). Cell type and time point are not known.

The V gene is TRBV7-8, the J gene TRBJ2-5, with D hard to call. The CDR3 is made up of 15 amino acids. The germline V and J ends were trimmed by 3 bases and 1 base, with 12 bases remaining between them. Looked up from germline, CDR1 is SGHVS and CDR2 is FQNEAQ. The CDR3 protein is CASSFERAVQETQYF. CDR3 sequence (DNA): TGTGCCAGCAGCTTCGAAAGGGCAGTCCAAGAGACCCAGTACTTC. Looking up the rest from reference TRBV7-8 and TRBJ2-5 gives the full variable domain: GAGVSQSPRYKVAKRGQDVALRCDPISGHVSLFWYQQALGQGPEFLTYFQNEAQLDKSGLPSDRFFAERPEGSVSTLKIQRTQQEDSAVYLCASSFERAVQETQYFGPGTRLLVL.

The chain combines TRBV20-1 with TRBJ1-2; TRBD1 aligns across 7 bases. CDR3 size: 12 residues. Per the germline V gene, CDR1 is DFQATT and CDR2 is SNEGSKA (reference sequence). The J segment lost 5 bases and the V segment lost 6 bases, leaving 6 bases of the junction unmatched. DNA for the CDR3: TGCAGTGCCCCGACAGGGAGTTATGGCTACACCTTC. This translates into CSAPTGSYGYTF.

The rearrangement uses TRBV7-2 and TRBJ1-1; D unresolved. V was shortened by 1 base and J by 3 bases, with 12 bases between the two germline ends. This CDR3 contains 15 residues. CDR1 and CDR2 from the germline V gene are SGHTA and FQGNSA. The CDR3: CASSLVVHRDTEAFF. In DNA, the CDR3 is TGTGCCAGCAGCTTAGTCGTCCATCGAGACACTGAAGCTTTCTTT.

The chain carries TRBV7-9 and TRBJ2-3, with D perhaps TRBD2 (7 bases). Trimming shortened V by 5 bases and J by 1 base, and 16 bases separated the two germline ends. Germline CDR1 SEHNR, CDR2 FQNEAQ (reference sequence). This CDR3 is built from 16 residues. The CDR3 loop reads CASSPRGGRGTDTQYF. The CDR3 coding sequence is TGTGCCAGCAGCCCAAGGGGGGGGCGCGGCACAGATACGCAGTATTTT. Based on the CDR3 plus reference TRBV7-9 and TRBJ2-3, the full variable domain is DTGVSQNPRHKITKRGQNVTFRCDPISEHNRLYWYRQTLGQGPEFLTYFQNEAQLEKSRLLSDRFSAERPKGSFSTLEIQRTEQGDSAMYLCASSPRGGRGTDTQYFGPGTRLTVL.

This clonotype was picked up a small number of times. The chain is built from TRBV7-2 and TRBJ2-7; either TRBD1 or TRBD2 may fit D (5 bases each). CDR3 length equals 13 residues. Looked up from germline, CDR1 is SGHTA and CDR2 is FQGNSA. With 4 bases removed from V and 6 bases from J, the gap between germline ends came to 13 bases. The CDR3 region is CASSSRGQGEQYF. The CDR3 DNA sequence: TGTGCCAGCAGCTCGAGGGGTCAGGGCGAGCAGTACTTC.

The chain combines TRBV12-3 or TRBV12-4 with TRBJ2-4; 7 nucleotides match TRBD2. Trimming at V came to 6 bases and at J to 8 bases, leaving 7 bases not matched to a gene. CDR3 length equals 13 residues. CDR3 protein: CASSLGGFDIQYF. The CDR3 DNA reads as TGTGCCAGCAGCTTGGGGGGGTTTGACATTCAGTACTTC.

This clonotype was found many times. The V call is TRBV5-1, the J call TRBJ2-3; unclear D gene. V was cut by 2 bases and J by 6 bases, with 7 bases left in between. Germline CDR1 reads SGHRS; CDR2 reads YFSETQ. This CDR3 spans 12 amino acids. The CDR3 is CASSFLLDTQYF. The CDR3 DNA reads as TGCGCCAGCAGCTTTTTATTGGATACGCAGTATTTT.

This clonotype was detected ten times or more. CDR3 loop: CASSLGQGAYGYTF. CDR3 nucleotides: TGCGCCAGCAGCTTGGGGCAGGGCGCCTATGGCTACACCTTC. The rearrangement links TRBV5-1 to TRBJ1-2; tentative D call: TRBD1 (5 bases). This CDR3 has 14 residues. Germline V gene sequence: CDR1 SGHRS, CDR2 YFSETQ. Trimming cost V 0 bases and J 4 bases, with 10 bases left between them.

This clonotype appeared a few times. The chain combines TRBV4-2 with TRBJ2-7; weak D call: TRBD1 (5 bases). This CDR3 is built from 14 residues. V was trimmed by 0 bases and J by 7 bases, leaving 13 bases between them. CDR1 is LGHNA and CDR2 is YNFKEQ in the germline V gene. CDR3 protein: CASSQDIRVREQYF. In nucleotides, the CDR3 is TGTGCCAGCAGCCAAGATATCAGGGTTCGGGAGCAGTACTTC.

This chain links TRBV12-3 or TRBV12-4 with TRBJ1-5, with D uncertain. Trimming took 1 base from V and 5 from J, leaving 6 bases between them. This CDR3 comprises 13 residues. The CDR3 bases are TGTGCCAGCAGTTTAGAGTCCCATCAGCCCCAGCATTTT. Protein sequence: CASSLESHQPQHF.